The 22 T cell receptor beta chains reported below all come from one sample, sequenced in a study of glioma-infiltrating T cells. Amplification of TCR alpha and beta CDR3 regions from RNA used iRepertoire nested multiplex PCR. One entry per CDR3 protein, called by TCRdb with MiXCR from the multiplex PCR reads. This sample carries under 150,000 distinct CDR3 sequences, about 22% of them seen once, and the ten largest clones take under 35%. Material for sequencing was glioma tissue, nonneoplastic brain tissue, or PBMCs (not recorded which). Source of these receptors: a human donor with low-grade glioma or glioblastoma, undergoing nonglioma brain surgery, or in good health (not recorded which).

This clonotype appeared many times. The V and J genes are TRBV20-1 and TRBJ2-3; D gene uncertain. Trimming took 6 bases from V and 0 from J, leaving 10 bases between them. Germline V gives CDR1 DFQATT, CDR2 SNEGSKA (reference sequence). The CDR3 length is 13 residues. Written as DNA, the CDR3 is TGCAGTGCCCCGACCCTAAGCACAGATACGCAGTATTTT. Translated, it gives CSAPTLSTDTQYF.

The chain employs TRBV30 and TRBJ1-1; D unclear. The germline V gene encodes CDR1 GTSNPN and CDR2 SVGIG (reference sequence). V lost 5 bases to trimming and J lost 0 bases, with 10 bases between them. The CDR3 runs 13 residues. The CDR3 sequence: CAWGDLMNTEAFF. The CDR3 nucleotides read TGTGCCTGGGGAGACCTAATGAACACTGAAGCTTTCTTT. The whole variable domain, remainder taken from reference TRBV30 and TRBJ1-1, is SQTIHQWPATLVQPVGSPLSLECTVEGTSNPNLYWYRQAAGRGLQLLFYSVGIGQISSEVPQNLSASRPQDRQFILSSKKLLLSDSGFYLCAWGDLMNTEAFFGQGTRLTVV.

This clonotype was observed a handful of times. This chain joins TRBV27 and TRBJ2-5; the D is unclear. The CDR3 sequence is 15 residues long. V gave up 3 bases and J gave up 5 bases, with 16 bases separating them. Germline assignment: CDR1 MNHEY and CDR2 SMNVEV (reference sequence). The CDR3 is CASSFSASMRETQYF. In DNA, the CDR3 is TGTGCCAGCAGTTTTTCGGCCAGTATGCGGGAGACCCAGTACTTC.

This clonotype was seen many times. V gene TRBV11-2 combines with J gene TRBJ2-1; D may be TRBD1 (6 bases). The V and J ends lost 2 bases and 1 base respectively, with 12 bases between them. Per germline, CDR1 SGHAT and CDR2 FQNNGV. The CDR3 is 16 amino acids. The CDR3 DNA sequence: TGTGCCAGCAGCTTATTCTGGGGACAATCCTACAATGAGCAGTTCTTC. It specifies CASSLFWGQSYNEQFF. The variable domain in full, with the rest retrieved from reference TRBV11-2 and TRBJ2-1, is EAGVAQSPRYKIIEKRQSVAFWCNPISGHATLYWYQQILGQGPKLLIQFQNNGVVDDSQLPKDRFSAERLKGVDSTLKIQPAKLEDSAVYLCASSLFWGQSYNEQFFGPGTRLTVL.

There are many counts of this clonotype. J is TRBJ1-1 and V is TRBV2, with D tentatively TRBD1 (6 bases). With 8 bases removed from V and 4 bases from J, the gap between germline ends came to 17 bases. The CDR3 spans 14 residues. CDR1 and CDR2 (germline): SNHLY, FYNNEI. The CDR3 here is CASRGQSRATEAFF. Written as DNA, the CDR3 is TGTGCCAGCCGCGGACAGAGCAGGGCCACTGAAGCTTTCTTT.

The rearrangement uses TRBV5-1 and TRBJ2-3; tentative D call: TRBD1 (6 bases). This CDR3 is built from 14 residues. The V gene's germline CDR1 is SGHRS and CDR2 YFSETQ. V lost 1 base to trimming and J lost 2 bases, with 8 bases between them. The CDR3 coding sequence is TGCGCCAGCAGCTTGAACAGGGCCACAGATACGCAGTATTTT. Translated: CASSLNRATDTQYF.

This clonotype was counted at least ten times. CDR3 DNA: TGTGCCAGCAGTGATTCCACAGATACGCAGTATTTT. It encodes CASSDSTDTQYF. V is TRBV6-1 and J is TRBJ2-3; D not certain. V was trimmed by 3 bases and J by 2 bases, leaving 3 bases between them. Germline-derived CDR1 and CDR2 are MNHNS and SASEGT. CDR3 length: 12 residues.

The gene calls are TRBV20-1 and TRBJ2-1; 7 bases match TRBD2. Unmatched junction bases numbered 7, after V lost 5 bases and J lost 6 bases. CDR1 is DFQATT and CDR2 is SNEGSKA in the germline V gene (reference sequence). The CDR3 has 13 amino acids. Written as DNA, the CDR3 is TGCAGTGCTGCCCGACTAGCTGGCAATGAGCAGTTCTTC. This sequence encodes CSAARLAGNEQFF.

V is TRBV6-1 and J is TRBJ2-7; tentatively, D is TRBD1 or TRBD2 (5 bases each). From germline, CDR1 is MNHNS and CDR2 SASEGT. Trimming took 1 base from V and 9 from J, leaving 19 bases between them. The CDR3 extends over 15 amino acids. CDR3 sequence (DNA): TGTGCCAGCAGTGAAGAGACAGCGGCTCCCCCTTTGCAGTACGTC. Protein sequence: CASSEETAAPPLQYV.

This clonotype was seen many times. The rearrangement joins TRBV20-1 to TRBJ2-3, with 9 bases lining up with TRBD2. CDR1 DFQATT and CDR2 SNEGSKA come from the germline V gene (reference sequence). The CDR3 has 13 amino acids. The V and J ends lost 6 bases and 1 base, in that order; junction bases with no gene match: 2. The CDR3 nucleotides are TGCAGTGCCATAGCGGGGGGCACAGATACGCAGTATTTT. As protein: CSAIAGGTDTQYF.

V gene TRBV2 combines with J gene TRBJ2-1; 14 bases are a match to TRBD2. CDR1 is SNHLY, CDR2 FYNNEI, per germline. V shed 10 bases and J 10 bases; nucleotides not matched to a gene: 12. CDR3 length: 15 amino acids. CDR3: CATLRLAGGLGEQFF. CDR3 nucleotide sequence: TGTGCCACCCTCAGACTAGCGGGGGGGCTGGGGGAGCAGTTCTTC.

About this clonotype itself: A clone one base away is much larger, so this may be a read error. The chain couples TRBV20-1 to TRBJ2-3; D might be TRBD1 or TRBD2, each matching 6 bases. Germline values: CDR1 DFQATT, CDR2 SNEGSKA (reference sequence). The V and J ends lost 5 bases and 7 bases respectively, with 16 bases between them. This CDR3 contains 13 residues. CDR3 region: CSAPRGGPYTQYF. In nucleotides, the CDR3 is TGCAGTGCTCCTAGAGGGGGGCCTTATACGCAGTATTTT.

This clonotype was detected only a few times. The V call is TRBV28, the J call TRBJ2-7; 11 bases match TRBD2. This CDR3 is built from 15 residues. After removal of 5 bases from V and 4 bases from J, the junction contained 7 bases not matched to a gene. CDR1 is MDHEN, CDR2 SYDVKM, per germline. The DNA for the CDR3 is TGTGCCAGCAGTGTTAGGTCTAGCGGGGGGTACGAGCAGTACGTC. Its protein product is CASSVRSSGGYEQYV.

The sample holds a few counts of this clonotype. V gene TRBV14 combines with J gene TRBJ2-4; no clear D. V gave up 2 bases and J gave up 4 bases, with 6 bases separating them. Germline CDR1 and CDR2: SGHDN and FVKESK. The CDR3 length is 13 residues. CDR3 bases: TGTGCCAGCAGCCAAAACCAGAAAAACATTCAGTACTTC. This gives the protein CASSQNQKNIQYF.

In its sample, this clonotype was seen a few times. This sequence joins TRBV7-6 and TRBJ2-5; 8 positions agree with TRBD2. The CDR3 runs 14 residues. CDR1 and CDR2 from the germline V gene are SGHVS and FNYEAQ. V shed 4 bases and J 1 base; nucleotides not matched to a gene: 2. CDR3 residues: CASSYGTSQETQYF. CDR3 in DNA: TGTGCCAGCAGCTACGGGACTAGCCAAGAGACCCAGTACTTC. Drawing the rest from reference TRBV7-6 and TRBJ2-5, the complete variable domain is GAGVSQSPRYKVTKRGQDVALRCDPISGHVSLYWYRQALGQGPEFLTYFNYEAQQDKSGLPNDRFSAERPEGSISTLTIQRTEQRDSAMYRCASSYGTSQETQYFGPGTRLLVL.

J is TRBJ2-3 and V is TRBV7-2; D might be TRBD1 (6 bases). The germline V gene encodes CDR1 SGHTA and CDR2 FQGNSA. Deletions cut 5 bases from V and 1 base from J, with 10 bases between. CDR3 size: 14 residues. CDR3 nucleotides: TGTGCCAGCAGCCACGACAGGCGCACAGATACGCAGTATTTT. Protein: CASSHDRRTDTQYF.

This clonotype occurred once. At one of its ends the junction is not consistent with the germline gene, which may arise from a read error. The chain couples TRBV7-9 to TRBJ2-5, with TRBD1 matching over 7 bases. The CDR3 covers 16 residues. Germline V CDR1 and CDR2: SEHNR, FQNEAQ (reference sequence). The CDR3 bases are TGCGCCAGCAGACCCCACAGGGGTAGGAACCAAGAGACCCAGTACTTC. Amino acid sequence: CASRPHRGRNQETQYF.

The chain is built from TRBV20-1 and TRBJ2-5; TRBD2 matches at 7 bases. This CDR3 is built from 14 residues. Trimming took 1 base from V and 5 from J; bases not matched to a gene: 7. CDR1 and CDR2 from the germline V gene are DFQATT and SNEGSKA (reference sequence). This CDR3 is CSARVTGGSETQYF. The CDR3 DNA sequence: TGCAGTGCTAGAGTAACGGGGGGTTCGGAGACCCAGTACTTC.

CDR3 protein: CASSLAPGIRLGRETQYF. The CDR3 bases are TGTGCCAGCAGTTTAGCCCCGGGGATCCGTCTCGGGCGAGAGACCCAGTACTTC. V is TRBV12-3 or TRBV12-4 and J is TRBJ2-5, with D perhaps matching TRBD2 (5 bases). This CDR3 is 18 amino acids long. Trimming took 0 bases from V and 4 from J, leaving 21 bases between them.

This clonotype was seen a few times. The chain uses TRBV2 and TRBJ2-2; either TRBD1 or TRBD2 may supply D (5 bases each). Trimming shortened V by 7 bases and J by 6 bases, and 15 bases separated the two germline ends. The CDR3 runs to 14 residues. The germline gives CDR1 SNHLY, CDR2 FYNNEI. The CDR3 bases are TGTGCCAGCAAACCGGGACCACAACCCGGGGAGCTGTTTTTT. Amino acid sequence: CASKPGPQPGELFF. Full variable domain (remainder filled in from reference TRBV2 and TRBJ2-2): EPEVTQTPSHQVTQMGQEVILRCVPISNHLYFYWYRQILGQKVEFLVSFYNNEISEKSEIFDDQFSVERPDGSNFTLKIRSTKLEDSAMYFCASKPGPQPGELFFGEGSRLTVL.

The chain has TRBV2 and TRBJ2-2; 9 bases are shared with TRBD1. This CDR3 comprises 15 residues. V trimming: 6 bases; J trimming: 3 bases; junction bases outside the gene matches: 5. Germline-derived CDR1 and CDR2 are SNHLY and FYNNEI. The CDR3 region is CASSPRQGDTGELFF. Written as DNA, the CDR3 is TGTGCCAGCAGCCCGCGACAGGGGGACACCGGGGAGCTGTTTTTT.

This clonotype was picked up a small number of times. The rearrangement links TRBV29-1 to TRBJ1-2; the D is unclear. V lost 6 bases and J 3 bases, leaving 8 bases between the germline ends. Germline CDR1 and CDR2: SQVTM and ANQGSEA. The CDR3 consists of 11 residues. The CDR3 DNA reads as TGCAGCGTGGTACGGGACTATGGCTACACCTTC. It translates to CSVVRDYGYTF.